This T cell receptor (beta chain) comes out of a study of cytotoxic CD8 clonotypes in ibrutinib-treated CLL (dated by TCRdb to the early 2020s). Regarding the research as a whole: In this cohort, over 14 patients were treatment-naive and approximately 10 were relapsed/refractory, while around 18 had unmutated IGHV. All remission and progressive disease samples were collected while patients were still receiving ibrutinib. On average, each sample yielded 270,000 or so productive templates and over 90,000 productive rearrangements. Response samples were obtained after a median of approximately twelve months of treatment, with a range of roughly 6 to 36 months. Cryopreserved peripheral blood mononuclear cells were obtained prior to treatment, at the time of response, and at either disease progression or sustained remission. Longitudinal samples were available for about 30% of the roughly 86 trial participants. Partial responses were observed in roughly 24 patients and complete responses in 2; after a median follow-up of around 68 months, remission was maintained in 14 patients and progression was observed in some twelve.

General conclusions and limits of the study: Sustained-remission and progressing patients did not have matched sampling times, and lymph node repertoires were not examined. Baseline clonality was found to be higher than that of age-matched healthy donors and was strongly correlated with circulating CD8+ T-cell counts. Clonality increased at ibrutinib response, stayed stable in sustained remission, and fell back toward baseline at progression. Public clonotypes were rare and either contracted or stayed stable during treatment, and the rise in clonality at ibrutinib response reflected the expansion of private clonotypes.

On a MiSeq, deep resolution sequencing aimed for a depth between 1 in 1 million and 1 in 200,000 T cells, with each clonotype covered 10x on average. The immunoSEQ hsTCRB Kit was used to generate TCR beta libraries. The paper's data handling went like this. ImmunoSEQ Data Assistant and ImmunoSEQ Analyzer were used for data analysis, and V, D and J genes were assigned according to IMGT definitions. Clonality, with values ranging from 0 to 1, was calculated as one minus the normalized Shannon entropy of productive rearrangement frequencies. Only overrepresented clonotypes making up at least 0.05% of each patient's repertoire were included in the public clonotype analysis. Repertoires from about a dozen age-matched healthy donors in immuneACCESS were used as clonality controls. Held by TCRdb, this immuneACCESS table contains in-frame sequences only and omits some clones. Under half of the omission traces to an unresolved V gene where checked; the cause of the rest is unknown. V and J calls plus clone size are reproduced from that table; the DNA served to infer D and trimming. Across this sample there are around 70,000 clones, with over 65% seen only once. The top ten clonotypes cover about 36% of the sample.

The time point label for this specimen denotes: less than 30 months on ibrutinib. For TCR beta library preparation, roughly 2 micrograms of genomic DNA were extracted from the cryopreserved PBMCs. Longitudinal blood samples from CLL patients receiving ibrutinib monotherapy were subjected to high-throughput TCR beta sequencing. The patients took part in an open-label, single-center phase 2 trial of ibrutinib monotherapy. The CDR3 covers 15 residues, taking in both the cysteine and the phenylalanine. The CDR3 DNA has 45 bases and is translated from base 1. Trimming leaves V shorter by 6 bases and J shorter by 5 bases, with the junction holding 11 bases beyond the gene matches. Taken from the germline V gene, the CDR1 and CDR2 loops are KGHSH and LQKENI. On this clone itself: It has no known antigen specificity. Base qualities are not at hand, and no much larger clone is one base apart.

This receptor chain uses TRBV18 and TRBJ2-3; 7 of the junction bases match TRBD1. The clonotype comes from a human donor with chronic lymphocytic leukemia. Here the sequenced sample was PBMCs, taken after 24 months of ibrutinib treatment. The CDR3 protein: CASSHSQGLKDTQYF. The nucleotide sequence reads TGTGCCAGCTCGCACTCACAGGGGCTGAAAGATACGCAGTATTTT.